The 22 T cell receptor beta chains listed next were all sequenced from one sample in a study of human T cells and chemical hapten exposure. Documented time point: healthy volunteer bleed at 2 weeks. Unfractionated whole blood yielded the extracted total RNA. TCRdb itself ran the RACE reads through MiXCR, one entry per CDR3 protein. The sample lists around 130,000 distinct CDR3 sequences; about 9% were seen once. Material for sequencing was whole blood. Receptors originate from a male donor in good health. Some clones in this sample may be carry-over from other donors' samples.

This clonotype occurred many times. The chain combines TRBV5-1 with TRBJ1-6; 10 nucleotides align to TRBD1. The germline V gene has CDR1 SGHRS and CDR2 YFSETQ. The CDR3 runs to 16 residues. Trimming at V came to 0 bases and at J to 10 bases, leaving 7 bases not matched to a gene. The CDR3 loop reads CASSLAQGQGRSPLHF. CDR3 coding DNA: TGCGCCAGCAGCTTGGCCCAGGGACAGGGGAGATCACCCCTCCACTTT.

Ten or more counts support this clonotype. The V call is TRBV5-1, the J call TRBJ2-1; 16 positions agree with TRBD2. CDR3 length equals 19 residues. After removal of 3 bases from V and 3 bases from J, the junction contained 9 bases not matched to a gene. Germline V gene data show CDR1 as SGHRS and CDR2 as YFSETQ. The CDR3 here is CASSSRGLAGGPIYNEQFF. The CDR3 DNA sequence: TGCGCCAGCAGCTCGCGGGGACTAGCGGGAGGGCCGATCTACAATGAGCAGTTCTTC.

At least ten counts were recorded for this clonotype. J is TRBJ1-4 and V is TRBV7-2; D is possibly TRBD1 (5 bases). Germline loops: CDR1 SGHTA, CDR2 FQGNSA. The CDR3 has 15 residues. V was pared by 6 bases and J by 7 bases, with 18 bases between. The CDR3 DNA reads TGTGCCAGCAGGGGGGGAACCGGTGGGAGTGAAAAACTGTTTTTT. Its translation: CASRGGTGGSEKLFF.

In nucleotides, the CDR3 is TGCAGCGTTGGCGGGGGAACGGCCAATGAGCAGTTCTTC. Amino acid sequence: CSVGGGTANEQFF. The chain is built from TRBV29-1 and TRBJ2-1; 7 bases align to TRBD2. Trimming took 4 bases from V and 6 from J; bases not matched to a gene: 6. The CDR3 has 13 residues. Per the germline V gene, CDR1 is SQVTM and CDR2 is ANQGSEA.

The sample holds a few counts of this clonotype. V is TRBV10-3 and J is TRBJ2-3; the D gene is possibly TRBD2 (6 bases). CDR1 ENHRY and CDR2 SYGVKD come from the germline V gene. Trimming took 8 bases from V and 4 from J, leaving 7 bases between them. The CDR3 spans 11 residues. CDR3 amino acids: CAIGEADTQYF. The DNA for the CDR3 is TGTGCCATCGGGGAGGCAGATACGCAGTATTTT.

The CDR3 is CASSSLTSEQYF. CDR3 bases: TGTGCCAGCAGCTCCCTGACTTCCGAGCAGTACTTC. The gene calls are TRBV7-2 and TRBJ2-7; no definite D call. The CDR3 consists of 12 residues. Germline V gene lookup returns CDR1 SGHTA and CDR2 FQGNSA. Trimming removed 4 bases at V and 6 bases at J, with 10 bases between.

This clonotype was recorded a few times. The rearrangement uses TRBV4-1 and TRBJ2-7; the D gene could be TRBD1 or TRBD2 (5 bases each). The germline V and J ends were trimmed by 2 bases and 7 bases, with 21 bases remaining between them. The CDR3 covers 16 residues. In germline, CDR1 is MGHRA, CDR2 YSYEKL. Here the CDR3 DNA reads TGCGCCAGCAGCCAATTTCTTGGTCAGGGAGAGGGGGAGCAGTACTTC. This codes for CASSQFLGQGEGEQYF.

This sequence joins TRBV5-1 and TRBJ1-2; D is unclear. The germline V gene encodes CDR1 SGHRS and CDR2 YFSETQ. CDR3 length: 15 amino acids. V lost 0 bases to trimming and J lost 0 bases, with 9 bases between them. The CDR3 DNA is TGCGCCAGCAGCTTGGAAGGGATCACTAACTATGGCTACACCTTC. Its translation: CASSLEGITNYGYTF.

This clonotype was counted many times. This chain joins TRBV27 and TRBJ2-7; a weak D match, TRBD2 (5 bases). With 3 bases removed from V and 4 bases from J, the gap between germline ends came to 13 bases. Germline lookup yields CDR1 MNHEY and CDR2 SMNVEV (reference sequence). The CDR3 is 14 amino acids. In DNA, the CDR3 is TGTGCCAGCAGTTTGAGCCTAGCTGGTTACGAGCAGTACTTC. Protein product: CASSLSLAGYEQYF.

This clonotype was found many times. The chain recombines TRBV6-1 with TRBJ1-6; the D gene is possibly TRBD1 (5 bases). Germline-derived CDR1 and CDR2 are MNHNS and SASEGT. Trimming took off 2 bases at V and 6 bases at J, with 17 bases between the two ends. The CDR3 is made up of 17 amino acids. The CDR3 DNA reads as TGTGCCAGCAGTGAAATGTGGGGGGGGTTGAGTAATTCACCCCTCCACTTT. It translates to CASSEMWGGLSNSPLHF.

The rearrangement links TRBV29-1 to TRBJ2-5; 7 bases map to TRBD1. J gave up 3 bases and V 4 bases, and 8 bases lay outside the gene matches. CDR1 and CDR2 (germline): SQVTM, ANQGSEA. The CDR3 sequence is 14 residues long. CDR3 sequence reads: CSVGGQVVKETQYF. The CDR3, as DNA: TGCAGCGTTGGAGGACAGGTGGTTAAAGAGACCCAGTACTTC.

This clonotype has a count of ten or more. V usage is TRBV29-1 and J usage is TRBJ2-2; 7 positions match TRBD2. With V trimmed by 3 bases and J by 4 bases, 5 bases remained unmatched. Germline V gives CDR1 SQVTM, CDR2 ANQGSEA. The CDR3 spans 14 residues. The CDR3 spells CSVDPAGTTGELFF. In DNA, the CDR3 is TGCAGCGTTGATCCAGCGGGGACCACCGGGGAGCTGTTTTTT.

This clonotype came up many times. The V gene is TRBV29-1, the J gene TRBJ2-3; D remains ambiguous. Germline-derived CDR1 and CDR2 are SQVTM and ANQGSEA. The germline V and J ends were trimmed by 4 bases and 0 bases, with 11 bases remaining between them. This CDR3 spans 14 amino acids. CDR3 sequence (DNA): TGCAGCGTTGGCCCCTCGATGAGCACAGATACGCAGTATTTT. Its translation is CSVGPSMSTDTQYF.

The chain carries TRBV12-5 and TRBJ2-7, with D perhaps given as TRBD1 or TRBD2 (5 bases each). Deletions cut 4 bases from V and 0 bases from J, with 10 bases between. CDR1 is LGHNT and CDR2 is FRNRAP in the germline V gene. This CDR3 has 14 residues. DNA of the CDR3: TGTGCTAGTGGTTGGGACGGCAGCTCCTACGAGCAGTACTTC. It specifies CASGWDGSSYEQYF.

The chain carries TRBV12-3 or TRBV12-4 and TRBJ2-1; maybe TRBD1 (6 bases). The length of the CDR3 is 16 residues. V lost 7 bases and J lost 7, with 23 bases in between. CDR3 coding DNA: TGTGCCAGCACCAACCAGGGGCCTCTTACAAAGAATGAGCAGTTCTTC. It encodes CASTNQGPLTKNEQFF.

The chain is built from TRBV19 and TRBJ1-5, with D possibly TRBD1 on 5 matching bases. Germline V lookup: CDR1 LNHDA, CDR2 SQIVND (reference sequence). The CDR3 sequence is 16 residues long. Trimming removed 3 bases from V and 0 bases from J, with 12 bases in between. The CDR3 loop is CASSIAGRYSNQPQHF. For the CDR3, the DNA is TGTGCCAGTAGTATTGCAGGGAGGTATAGCAATCAGCCCCAGCATTTT.

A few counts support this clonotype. In DNA, the CDR3 is TGTGCCAGCAGTTACTCCCTCATAAACAATGAGCAGTTCTTC. It encodes CASSYSLINNEQFF. The chain links TRBV6-2 or TRBV6-3 to TRBJ2-1; D is ambiguous. The CDR3 is 14 residues long. The germline V and J ends were trimmed by 0 bases and 5 bases, with 8 bases remaining between them. The germline gives CDR1 MNHEY, CDR2 SVGEGT.

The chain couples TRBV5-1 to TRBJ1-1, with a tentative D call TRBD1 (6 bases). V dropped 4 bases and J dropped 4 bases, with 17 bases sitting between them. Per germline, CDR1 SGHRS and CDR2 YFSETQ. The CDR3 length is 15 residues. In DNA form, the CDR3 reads TGCGCCAGCAGCCCCAGGGGACCGACGAGCACTGAAGCTTTCTTT. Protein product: CASSPRGPTSTEAFF.

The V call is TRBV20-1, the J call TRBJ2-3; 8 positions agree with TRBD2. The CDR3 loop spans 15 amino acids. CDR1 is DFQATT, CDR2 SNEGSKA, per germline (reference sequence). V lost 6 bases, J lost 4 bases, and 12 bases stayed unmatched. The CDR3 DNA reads TGCAGTGCGGACATCGGACTAGCAGGCCCAGATACGCAGTATTTT. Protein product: CSADIGLAGPDTQYF.

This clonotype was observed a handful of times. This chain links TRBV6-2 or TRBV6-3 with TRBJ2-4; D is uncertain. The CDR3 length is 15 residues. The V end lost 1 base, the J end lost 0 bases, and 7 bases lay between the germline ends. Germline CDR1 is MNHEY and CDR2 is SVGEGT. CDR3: CASSYFGRAKNIQYF. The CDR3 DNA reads TGTGCCAGCAGTTACTTCGGACGAGCCAAAAACATTCAGTACTTC.

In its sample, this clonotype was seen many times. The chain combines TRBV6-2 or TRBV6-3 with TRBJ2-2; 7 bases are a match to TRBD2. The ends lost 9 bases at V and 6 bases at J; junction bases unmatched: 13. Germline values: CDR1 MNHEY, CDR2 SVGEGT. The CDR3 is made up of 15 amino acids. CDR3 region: CARQTLSGLSGELFF. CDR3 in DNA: TGTGCCAGACAAACCCTTAGCGGGTTGTCCGGGGAGCTGTTTTTT.

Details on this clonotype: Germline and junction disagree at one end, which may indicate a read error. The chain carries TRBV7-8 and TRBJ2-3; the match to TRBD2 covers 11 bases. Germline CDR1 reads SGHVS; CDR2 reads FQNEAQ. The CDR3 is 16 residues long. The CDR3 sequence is CVSRLGTSGSTDTQYF. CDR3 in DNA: TGTGTCAGCAGACTCGGGACTAGCGGATCCACAGATACGCAGTATTTT.